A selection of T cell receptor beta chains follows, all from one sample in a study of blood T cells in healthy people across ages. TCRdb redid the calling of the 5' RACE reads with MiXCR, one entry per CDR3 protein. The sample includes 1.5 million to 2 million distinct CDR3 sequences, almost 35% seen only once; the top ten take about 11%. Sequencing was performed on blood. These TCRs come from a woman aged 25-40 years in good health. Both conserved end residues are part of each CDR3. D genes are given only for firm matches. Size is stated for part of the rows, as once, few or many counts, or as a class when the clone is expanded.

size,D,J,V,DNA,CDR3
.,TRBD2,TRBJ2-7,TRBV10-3,TGTGCCACCCTAAATAGGGGTAGCGGGGCGTCCTCCTACGAGCAGTACTTC,CATLNRGSGASSYEQYF
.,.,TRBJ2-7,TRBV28,TGTGCCAGCAGTTCGGTCAGGAGGAGCTCCTACGAGCAGTACTTC,CASSSVRRSSYEQYF
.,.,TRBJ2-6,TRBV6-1,TGTGCCAGCAGTGAAGATGGGGCCAACGTCCTGACTTTC,CASSEDGANVLTF
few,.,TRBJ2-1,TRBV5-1,TGCGCCTGCAGCCCGAAGCGGCAGCTTTCCTACAATGAGCAGTTCTTC,CACSPKRQLSYNEQFF
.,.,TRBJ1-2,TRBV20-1,TGCAGTGCTAGGGGCGGCGGGGGGCTCGCTTCTTCCTATGGCTACACCTTC,CSARGGGGLASSYGYTF
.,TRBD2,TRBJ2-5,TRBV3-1,TGTGCCAGCAGCCACCTAGCGGGGGGGCAACAGACCCAGGACTTC,CASSHLAGGQQTQDF
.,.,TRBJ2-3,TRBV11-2,TGTGCCAGCAGCTCCCTCTACCCGGGGCCTAGCACAGATACGCAGTATTTT,CASSSLYPGPSTDTQYF
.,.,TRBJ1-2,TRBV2,TGTGCCAGCAGGGATGTAGCACAGCTATATGGCTACACCTTC,CASRDVAQLYGYTF
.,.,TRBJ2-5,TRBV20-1,TGCAGTGCTGGGGACTTCGCCAAAGAGACCCAGTACTTC,CSAGDFAKETQYF
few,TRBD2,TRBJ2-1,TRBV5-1,TGCGCCAGCAGCCCAAGGACTGGCGGGGGGGCCGATGAGCAGTTCTTC,CASSPRTGGGADEQFF
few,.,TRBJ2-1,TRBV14,TGTGCCAGCAGTCCTAGGAAGACAGGTAGCTCCTACAATGAGCAGTTCTTC,CASSPRKTGSSYNEQFF
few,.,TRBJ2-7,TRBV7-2,TGTGCCAGCAGCTCTAGAGGGGGGTCCCTTTCCTACGAGCAGTACTTC,CASSSRGGSLSYEQYF
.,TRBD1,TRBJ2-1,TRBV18,TGTGCCAGCTCACCACCAGGGACAGCTAACAATGAGCAGTTCTTC,CASSPPGTANNEQFF
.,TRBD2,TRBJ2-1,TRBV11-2,TGTGCCAGCAGCCGGCTGGGACTAGCGGGGAGCTACAATGAGCAGTTCTTC,CASSRLGLAGSYNEQFF
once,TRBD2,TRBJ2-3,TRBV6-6,TGTGCCAGCCGGGGTGCTAGCGGGGTCGTTACGCAGTATTTT,CASRGASGVVTQYF
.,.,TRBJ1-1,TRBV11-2,TGTGCCAGCAGCGTAGACGGTGAAATGAACACTGAAGCTTTCTTT,CASSVDGEMNTEAFF
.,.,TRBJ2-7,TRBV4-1,TGCGCCAGCAGTTTCCTCGGCAGCACCTACGAGCAGTACTTC,CASSFLGSTYEQYF
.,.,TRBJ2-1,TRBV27,TGTGCCAGCAGTTTAAACTACGGGCACGAGCAGTTCTTC,CASSLNYGHEQFF
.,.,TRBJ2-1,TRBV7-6,TGTGCCAGCAGCTTAGGGCAGGGTACCGATGAGCAGTTCTTC,CASSLGQGTDEQFF
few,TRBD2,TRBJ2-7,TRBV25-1,TGTGCCAGCACGCCTGGGCCGGGAGGTTCTGAGCAGTACTTC,CASTPGPGGSEQYF
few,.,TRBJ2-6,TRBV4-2,TGTGCCAGCAGCCAAGTGACAGGAACTTCTGGGGCCAACGTCCTGACTTTC,CASSQVTGTSGANVLTF
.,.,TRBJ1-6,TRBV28,TGTGCCAGCAGCCAGTGGAGCACTGGCCCCCAACCCCTCCACTTT,CASSQWSTGPQPLHF
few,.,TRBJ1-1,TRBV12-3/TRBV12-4,TGTGCCAGCAGTTTCTCCCGGCAGGGTGGTTCAGGGAACACTGAAGCTTTCTTT,CASSFSRQGGSGNTEAFF
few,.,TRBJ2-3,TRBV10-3,TGTGCCATCAGTGCGGGCAGCCACACAGATACGCAGTATTTT,CAISAGSHTDTQYF
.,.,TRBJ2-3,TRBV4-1,TGCGCCAGCAGCCAGGGTATACGAAAGTATGCGCAGTATTTT,CASSQGIRKYAQYF
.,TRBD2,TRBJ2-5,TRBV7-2,TGTGCCAGCAGCCCCTGGACTAGCGGGGGTGAGGCCCAGTACTTC,CASSPWTSGGEAQYF
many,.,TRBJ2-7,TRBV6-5,TGTGCCAGCAGTTACTCAAGGGGTTCCTACGAGCAGTACTTC,CASSYSRGSYEQYF
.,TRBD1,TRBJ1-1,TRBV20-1,TGCAGCCCCGGGACAGGGGGCAATCTGAACACTGAAGCTTTCTTT,CSPGTGGNLNTEAFF
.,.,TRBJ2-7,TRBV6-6,TGTGCCAGCAGCCCCGACAGAACCCCCTTGAGGGAGCAGTACTTC,CASSPDRTPLREQYF
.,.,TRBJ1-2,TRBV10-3,TGTGCCATCAGTGAGATGGAGGGGCTAGTCGGCTACACCTTC,CAISEMEGLVGYTF
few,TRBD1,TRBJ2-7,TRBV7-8,TGTGCCAGCAGCATCCGGGACAGGGGGCAGGAGCAGTACTTC,CASSIRDRGQEQYF
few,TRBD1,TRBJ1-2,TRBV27,TGTGCCAGCAGTCCCGTCGACAGGGGAAGGAGCTATGGCTACACCTTC,CASSPVDRGRSYGYTF
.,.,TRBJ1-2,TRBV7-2,TGTGCCAGCAGCCTCGATCAGAGTACGGGTCGTGGCTACACCTTC,CASSLDQSTGRGYTF
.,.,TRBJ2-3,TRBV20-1,TGCAGTGCTAGAGATTTCGGGGGCCCAGATACGCAGTATTTT,CSARDFGGPDTQYF
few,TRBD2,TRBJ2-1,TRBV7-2,TGTGCCAGCAGCACTACTCTGTATAGCGGGGACGAGCAGTTCTTC,CASSTTLYSGDEQFF
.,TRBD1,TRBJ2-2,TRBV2,TGTGCCAGCAGGGGACAGGGGGCCGGGGAGCTGTTTTTT,CASRGQGAGELFF
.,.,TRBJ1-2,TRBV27,TGTGCCAGTCAGGACAGAACCTATGGCTACACCTTC,CASQDRTYGYTF
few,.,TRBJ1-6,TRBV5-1,TGCGCCAGCAGCCCCGGGTTCGATAATTCACCCCTCCACTTT,CASSPGFDNSPLHF
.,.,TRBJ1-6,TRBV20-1,.,CSHFGAEGGNSPLHF
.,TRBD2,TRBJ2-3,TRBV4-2,TGTGCCAGCAGCCGCCTTAATAGGGGCGGGGGGGACACAGATACGCAGTATTTT,CASSRLNRGGGDTDTQYF
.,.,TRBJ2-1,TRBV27,TGTGCCAGCAGTTTGCAAGGGGGTGGTAATGAGCAGTTCTTC,CASSLQGGGNEQFF
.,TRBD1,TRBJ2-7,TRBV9,TGTGCCAGCAGCACCCGACCGGGACAGGGCCCTCCCTACGAGCAGTACTTC,CASSTRPGQGPPYEQYF
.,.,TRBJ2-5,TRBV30,TGTGCCTGGAGTGTTGAGGGTCCGGCCCAGTACTTC,CAWSVEGPAQYF
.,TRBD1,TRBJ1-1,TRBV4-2,TGTGCCAGCAGCCTCGGACAGGATAGGGCTTTCTTT,CASSLGQDRAFF
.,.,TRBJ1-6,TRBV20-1,TGCAGTGCCAGAGCCAACTCGTTGTCCTATAATTCACCCCTCCACTTT,CSARANSLSYNSPLHF
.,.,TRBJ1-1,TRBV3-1,TGTGCCAGCAGTCAGCGAGGCTCCTACGGTGAAGCTTTCTTT,CASSQRGSYGEAFF
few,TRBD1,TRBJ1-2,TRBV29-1,TGCAGCGCCGGTACAGGGGGCGAACCTAACTATGGCTACACCTTC,CSAGTGGEPNYGYTF
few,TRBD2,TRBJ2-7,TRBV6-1,TGTGCCAGCAGCACTAGCGTCGGCTCCTACGAGCAGTACTTC,CASSTSVGSYEQYF